One sample yielded the 5 T cell receptor beta chains listed below, sequenced in a study of shared T cell receptors in the human thymus. Profiled with immunoSEQ multiplex PCR; TCRdb holds only in-frame clones, not every one. This sample carries under 850,000 clones, roughly 90% of them seen once, and the ten largest clones take 0.008% to 0.011%. Another study also made use of these data, one on human thymus T cells.

Sequencing input: thymocytes. All receptors come from a boy in the first two years of life with a congenital heart defect.

This chain links TRBV11-3 with TRBJ2-7; 7 bases match TRBD2. Germline V gene data show CDR1 as SGHNT and CDR2 as YENEEA. The CDR3 covers 20 residues. Trimming took 4 bases from V and 0 from J; bases not matched to a gene: 21. CDR3 residues: CASSYSGVGRVAGRSYEQYF. CDR3 in DNA: TGTGCCAGCAGCTACTCCGGTGTCGGAAGAGTAGCGGGCCGCTCCTACGAGCAGTACTTC.

The chain joins TRBV6-1 to TRBJ2-7, with D maybe TRBD1 (6 bases). V was shortened by 4 bases and J by 1 base, with 14 bases between the two germline ends. Germline loops: CDR1 MNHNS, CDR2 SASEGT. The CDR3 extends over 15 amino acids. CDR3 sequence (DNA): TGTGCCAGCAGTGTACAGGGAAATGGATCCTACGAGCAGTACTTC. Translating it yields CASSVQGNGSYEQYF.

This chain links TRBV7-9 with TRBJ1-1; a weak D match, TRBD1 (5 bases). This CDR3 has 15 amino acids. Germline assignment: CDR1 SEHNR and CDR2 FQNEAQ (reference sequence). Trimming shortened V by 5 bases and J by 8 bases, and 21 bases separated the two germline ends. CDR3 DNA sequence: TGTGCCAGCAGCCCGAGGCGGGGGGGGGTGCCCGAAGCTTTCTTT. Its translation is CASSPRRGGVPEAFF.

The V and J genes are TRBV4-3 and TRBJ2-7; tentatively, D is TRBD1 (5 bases). Germline V gene data show CDR1 as LGHNA and CDR2 as YSLEER. Trimming shortened V by 0 bases and J by 7 bases, and 16 bases separated the two germline ends. This CDR3 comprises 15 residues. CDR3 bases: TGCGCCAGCAGCCAAGATCTGGCCAGGGCAGGGGAGCAGTACTTC. Its protein is CASSQDLARAGEQYF.

The chain is built from TRBV30 and TRBJ2-1, with 9 bases identical to TRBD2. The CDR3 totals 15 residues. With V trimmed by 0 bases and J by 2 bases, 2 bases remained unmatched. The germline CDR1 and CDR2 sequences are GTSNPN and SVGIG (reference sequence). CDR3 sequence: CAWSVGGRAYNEQFF. CDR3 DNA: TGTGCCTGGAGTGTCGGCGGGAGGGCCTACAATGAGCAGTTCTTC.